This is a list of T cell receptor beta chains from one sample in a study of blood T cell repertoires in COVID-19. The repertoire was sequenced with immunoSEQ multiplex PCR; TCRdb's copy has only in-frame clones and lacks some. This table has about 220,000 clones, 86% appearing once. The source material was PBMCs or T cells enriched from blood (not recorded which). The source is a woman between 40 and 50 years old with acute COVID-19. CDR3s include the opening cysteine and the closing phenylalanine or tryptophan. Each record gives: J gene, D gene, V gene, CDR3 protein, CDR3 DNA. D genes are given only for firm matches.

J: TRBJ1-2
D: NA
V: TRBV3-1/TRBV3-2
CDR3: CASSLKPGKGYTF
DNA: TGTGCCAGCAGCCTAAAGCCAGGGAAGGGCTACACCTTC

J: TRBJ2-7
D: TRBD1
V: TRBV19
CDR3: CASSSRQGASYEQYF
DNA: TGTGCCAGTAGTTCAAGACAGGGAGCGAGCTACGAGCAGTACTTC

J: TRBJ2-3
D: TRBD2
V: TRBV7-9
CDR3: CASSTGTSGADTQYF
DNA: TGTGCCAGCAGCACCGGGACTAGCGGGGCAGATACGCAGTATTTT

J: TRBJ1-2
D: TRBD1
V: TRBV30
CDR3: CAYQQGSNYGYTF
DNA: TGTGCCTATCAACAGGGGTCTAACTATGGCTACACCTTC

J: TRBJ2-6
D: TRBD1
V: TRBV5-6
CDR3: CASSPVGQGFASGANVLTF
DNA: TGTGCCAGCAGCCCGGTTGGACAGGGGTTTGCCTCTGGGGCCAACGTCCTGACTTTC

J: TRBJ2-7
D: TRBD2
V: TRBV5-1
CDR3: CASSQTSGVLEQYF
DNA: TGCGCCAGCAGCCAAACTAGCGGGGTCTTGGAGCAGTACTTC

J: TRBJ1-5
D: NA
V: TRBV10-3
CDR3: CAISESSRDYSNQPQHF
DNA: TGTGCCATCAGTGAGTCGAGCAGGGACTATAGCAATCAGCCCCAGCATTTT

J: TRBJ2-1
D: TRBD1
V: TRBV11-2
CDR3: CASSRPGQEQFF
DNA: TGTGCCAGCAGCCGCCCGGGACAGGAGCAGTTCTTC

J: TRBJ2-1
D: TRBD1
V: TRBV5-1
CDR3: CASSLSVSPGTGAYNEQFF
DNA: TGCGCCAGCAGCTTGTCCGTATCCCCCGGGACAGGGGCCTACAATGAGCAGTTCTTC

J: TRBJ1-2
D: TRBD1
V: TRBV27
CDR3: CASRITGTGGSGYTF
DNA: TGTGCCAGCAGGATAACCGGGACAGGGGGCTCCGGCTACACCTTC

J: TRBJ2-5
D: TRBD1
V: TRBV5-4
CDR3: CASSLAGGGYGETQYF
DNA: TGTGCCAGCAGCTTAGCAGGGGGCGGGTATGGGGAGACCCAGTACTTC

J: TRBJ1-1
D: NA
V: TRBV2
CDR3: CASRFYREDTEAFF
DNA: TGTGCCAGCAGATTTTACCGGGAGGACACTGAAGCTTTCTTT